A selection of T cell receptor beta chains follows, all from one sample in a study of cytomegalovirus exposure and HLA in healthy donors. The table came from immunoSEQ multiplex PCR; TCRdb's copy has only in-frame clones and leaves some out. The data hold 200,000 or so clones, with approximately 84% observed a single time. The specimen sequenced was PBMCs. The source of these receptors is a woman aged 45-65 years in good health and CMV-seropositive. Both conserved end residues are part of each CDR3. The D gene is left open where the match is weak. Only some rows state a clone size, as once, few, many or a class for expanded clones.

v_call	clone_size	d_call	j_call	cdr3_nt	cdr3_aa
TRBV7-9	NA	NA	TRBJ1-2	TGTTCCAGCAGCTTAAAGGGAGGACATGACTACACCTTC	CSSSLKGGHDYTF
TRBV15	NA	TRBD1	TRBJ2-1	TGTGCCACCAGCAGAGATAGACAGGGGGATGAGCAGTTCTTC	CATSRDRQGDEQFF
TRBV5-4	NA	NA	TRBJ2-5	TGTGCCAGCAGCTCCCCTGGGGGGGAGACCCAGTACTTC	CASSSPGGETQYF
TRBV5-1	NA	TRBD2	TRBJ2-5	TGCGCCAGCAGCGGAGCGGGGGGGCCTGGAGAGACCCAGTACTTC	CASSGAGGPGETQYF
TRBV27	NA	NA	TRBJ1-6	TGTGCCAGCGGTCAGACAGGCGGCAATTCACCCCTCCACTTT	CASGQTGGNSPLHF
TRBV7-3	NA	TRBD1	TRBJ2-1	TGTGCCAGCAGCCCCCCGGGACAGGGCTACAATGAGCAGTTCTTC	CASSPPGQGYNEQFF
TRBV19	NA	TRBD2	TRBJ2-1	TGTGCCAGTAACCTACGGGGCGGGGGGGCTGCTGAGCAGTTCTTC	CASNLRGGGAAEQFF
TRBV5-8	NA	TRBD1	TRBJ2-1	TGTGCCAGCAGGACTGCGGGGACAGGTTACAATGAGCAGTTCTTC	CASRTAGTGYNEQFF
TRBV10-3	NA	TRBD1	TRBJ1-5	TGTGCCATCAGTGAAAGTACGGGACAGGGGCCCCAGCATTTT	CAISESTGQGPQHF
TRBV7-2	NA	NA	TRBJ1-6	TGTGCCAGCAGCCAAAGGGGGGGCAACACCTATAATTCACCCCTCCACTTT	CASSQRGGNTYNSPLHF
TRBV30	once	TRBD1	TRBJ1-1	TGTGCCTGGGGGACAGGCGAAGCTTTCTTT	CAWGTGEAFF
TRBV7-9	NA	NA	TRBJ2-7	TGTTCCAGCACCGACCCGGCGGTCGGCTACGAGCAGTACTTC	CSSTDPAVGYEQYF
TRBV6-5	NA	TRBD2	TRBJ2-7	TGTGCCAGCAGTGAAGGAAGGACTAGCTCCGAGCAGTACTTC	CASSEGRTSSEQYF
TRBV6-1	NA	TRBD1	TRBJ1-1	TGTGCCAGCAGTGTTGGACAGGGAGTAACTGAAGCTTTCTTT	CASSVGQGVTEAFF
TRBV10-2	NA	TRBD1	TRBJ1-2	TGCGCCAGCAGCCCGGTTTGGACAGGGGAACCGAAGTATGGCTACACCTTC	CASSPVWTGEPKYGYTF
TRBV6-5	NA	TRBD1	TRBJ1-1	TGTGCCAGCGAGTTGGCAGGGACAGTGAAAGAAGCTTTCTTT	CASELAGTVKEAFF
TRBV9	NA	TRBD2	TRBJ2-3	TGTGCCAGCAGCGCGGGAGGGTCCTCCACAGATACGCAGTATTTT	CASSAGGSSTDTQYF
TRBV6-1	NA	TRBD2	TRBJ2-7	TGTGCCAGCAATGCGGGACTAGCGGGAAGATACGAGCAGTACTTC	CASNAGLAGRYEQYF
TRBV10-3	NA	TRBD1	TRBJ2-4	TGTGCCATCAGTGAGTCGGGACAGGGGGCAAGCATTCAGTACTTC	CAISESGQGASIQYF
TRBV29-1	NA	TRBD1	TRBJ1-1	TGCAGCGCCCTGGGACAGGAGAACACTGAAGCTTTCTTT	CSALGQENTEAFF
TRBV5-1	NA	TRBD2	TRBJ2-3	TGCGCCAGCAGCTGGGGAGGGCAGGCTCCCACAGATACGCAGTATTTT	CASSWGGQAPTDTQYF
TRBV7-9	NA	TRBD2	TRBJ2-1	TGTGCCAGCAACCAGGGGATAGCGGGGGACAATGAGCAGTTCTTC	CASNQGIAGDNEQFF
TRBV27	NA	NA	TRBJ2-6	TGTGCCAGCAGTCCCCGCCGCAGCCCAGGAGGGGCCAACGTCCTGACTTTC	CASSPRRSPGGANVLTF
TRBV6-6	NA	TRBD2	TRBJ2-4	TGTGCCAGCCGGGAGGGTGGGTCCAAAAACATTCAGTACTTC	CASREGGSKNIQYF
TRBV6-5	NA	NA	TRBJ1-1	TGTGCCAGCAGTGAGACCTTCGACACCGAAGCTTTCTTT	CASSETFDTEAFF
TRBV9	NA	TRBD2	TRBJ2-1	TGTGCCAGCAGCGTTGGATCTAGCGGGGGTGTGAATGAGCAGTTCTTC	CASSVGSSGGVNEQFF
TRBV25-1	NA	TRBD1	TRBJ1-1	TGTGCCAGCAGCAGAACCGGGACAGCAAACACTGAAGCTTTCTTT	CASSRTGTANTEAFF
TRBV7-9	NA	NA	TRBJ1-1	TGTTCCAGCAGCTTGGGCAGGACAGAGATAATTTCAGTGGAAGCTTTCTTT	CSSSLGRTEIISVEAFF
TRBV5-1	once	NA	TRBJ2-5	TGCGCCAGCAGCCAAGGGAGTGAGACCCAGTACTTC	CASSQGSETQYF
TRBV6-6	NA	TRBD1	TRBJ2-7	TGTGCCAGCAGTTACAGTTCAGGACAGGGGCACGAGCAGTACTTC	CASSYSSGQGHEQYF
TRBV18	NA	NA	TRBJ1-6	TGTGCCAGCTCACCAGTGGCTTCTTATAATTCACCCCTCCACTTT	CASSPVASYNSPLHF
TRBV19	few	TRBD1	TRBJ1-1	TGTGCCAGTAGTATTAGGGGGCCCATCGGCACTGAAGCTTTCTTT	CASSIRGPIGTEAFF
TRBV5-1	NA	NA	TRBJ1-5	TGCGCCAGCAGCTTGGGGGGGCTCAATCAGCCCCAGCATTTT	CASSLGGLNQPQHF
TRBV19	NA	TRBD1	TRBJ2-1	TGTGCCAGTAAACAGGACAGGGGCGCAGATGAGCAGTTCTTC	CASKQDRGADEQFF
TRBV18	NA	NA	TRBJ2-5	TGTGCCAGCTCACCAACCGGGACAAAAAAACAAGAGACCCAGTACTTC	CASSPTGTKKQETQYF
TRBV7-6	NA	NA	TRBJ2-7	TGTGCCAGCAGTACTTATCCCGCCGAATACGAGCAGTACTTC	CASSTYPAEYEQYF
TRBV7-2	NA	TRBD2	TRBJ2-3	TGTGCCAGCAGCACACACGGGACTAGCGGGACAGATACGCAGTATTTT	CASSTHGTSGTDTQYF
TRBV9	NA	TRBD2	TRBJ2-7	TGTGCCAGCAGCGTAGACCCCAGCGGGGGGCCCTACGAGCAGTACTTC	CASSVDPSGGPYEQYF
TRBV18	NA	NA	TRBJ1-2	TGTGCCAGCTCACCCTTACAGGGTTCCCTAGATGGCTACACCTTC	CASSPLQGSLDGYTF
TRBV7-9	NA	NA	TRBJ1-2	TGTGCCAGCAGCTTATATGCAGGGTCTAACTATGGCTACACCTTC	CASSLYAGSNYGYTF
TRBV9	NA	TRBD2	TRBJ2-5	TGTGCCAGCAGCGGGCCTAGCGGGATCGCCCAGTACTTC	CASSGPSGIAQYF
TRBV18	NA	NA	TRBJ1-2	TGTGCCAGCTCACCAAGGGAGGAGGGCTATGGCTACACCTTC	CASSPREEGYGYTF
TRBV5-1	NA	NA	TRBJ2-3	TGCGCCAGCAGGGCAGGGGAGCACACAGATACGCAGTATTTT	CASRAGEHTDTQYF
TRBV19	once	TRBD1	TRBJ2-7	TGTGCCAGTAGTATGTCGGGGGACAGGTTCTACGAGCAGTACTTC	CASSMSGDRFYEQYF
TRBV2	NA	NA	TRBJ1-2	TGTGCCAGCAGTTCCGAAACAGGGATGAGGAATGGCTACACCTTC	CASSSETGMRNGYTF
TRBV4-2	NA	NA	TRBJ2-3	TGTGCCAGCAGCCAACCGGGATCCTACTCAGATACGCAGTATTTT	CASSQPGSYSDTQYF
TRBV9	NA	NA	TRBJ2-7	TGTGCCAGCAGCGTAGATGTCAGCTACGAGCAGTACTTC	CASSVDVSYEQYF
TRBV7-9	NA	NA	TRBJ1-5	TGTGCCAGCAGTAGAGAGCAGGGGCCCCAGCATTTT	CASSREQGPQHF
TRBV5-4	once	TRBD1	TRBJ2-1	TGTGCCAGCATGCCTCCGGGACAGGGAAGGAATGAGCAGTTCTTC	CASMPPGQGRNEQFF
TRBV2	NA	TRBD1	TRBJ1-5	TGTGCCAGCAGTGCGAGGACAGGGGGCGGTCAGCCCCAGCATTTT	CASSARTGGGQPQHF
TRBV5-1	NA	NA	TRBJ1-3	TGCGCCAGCAGCTTGAACGGGGATGGAAACACCATATATTTT	CASSLNGDGNTIYF